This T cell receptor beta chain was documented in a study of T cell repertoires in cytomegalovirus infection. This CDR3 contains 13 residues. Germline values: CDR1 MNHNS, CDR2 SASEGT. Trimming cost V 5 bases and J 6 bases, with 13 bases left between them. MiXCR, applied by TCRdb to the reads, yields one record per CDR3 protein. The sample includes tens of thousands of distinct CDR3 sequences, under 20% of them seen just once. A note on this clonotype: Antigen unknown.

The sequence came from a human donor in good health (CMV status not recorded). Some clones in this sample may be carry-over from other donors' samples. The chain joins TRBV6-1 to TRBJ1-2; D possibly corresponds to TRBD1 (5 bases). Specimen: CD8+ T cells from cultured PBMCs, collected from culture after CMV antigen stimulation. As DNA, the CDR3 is TGTGCCAGCAGTTTCAGGGCGCAGCATGGCTACACCTTC. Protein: CASSFRAQHGYTF.